The source of this T cell receptor (beta chain) is a study of response to subunit inactivated influenza vaccine. This clonotype was counted a few times. Each CDR3 protein is one row after TCRdb ran MiXCR on the RT-PCR reads. This repertoire shows about 570,000 distinct CDR3 sequences, 12% found once; its top ten account for roughly 10%. The CDR3 is 18 residues long. CDR1 and CDR2 from the germline V gene are MDHEN and SYDVKM. V was shortened by 5 bases and J by 0 bases, with 23 bases between the two germline ends. This chain connects TRBV28 to TRBJ2-7; D uncertain. The TCR sequence derives from a man aged 50 to 59 who received an inactivated influenza vaccine. The starting material was PBMCs from blood, obtained on the day of vaccination. CDR3 residues: CASSRPTFRKPNSYEQYF. CDR3 nucleotides: TGTGCCAGCAGTCGTCCTACATTCAGGAAACCAAACTCCTACGAGCAGTACTTC.